Shown below are 9 T cell receptor beta chains from a single sample sequenced in a study of long-term antiretroviral therapy in people with HIV. With survey level as its setting, the immunoSEQ assay was v3.0. Only in-frame clones appear in the TCRdb table, and some are missing; sequencing was by immunoSEQ multiplex PCR. The sample lists 20,000 to 25,000 clones; 85% to 95% were seen once. Sequences were derived from unsorted PBMCs, sampled almost 5 years after starting antiretroviral therapy. These TCRs come from a woman in her forties or fifties with HIV.

V is TRBV18 and J is TRBJ2-7, with D maybe TRBD2 (6 bases). The germline V and J ends were trimmed by 3 bases and 5 bases, with 8 bases remaining between them. The CDR3 has 12 amino acids. CDR1 KGHSH and CDR2 LQKENI come from the germline V gene. CDR3 loop: CASSPGGDEQYF. In nucleotides, the CDR3 is TGTGCCAGCTCACCGGGAGGAGACGAGCAGTACTTC. Using reference TRBV18 and TRBJ2-7 for the parts outside the CDR3, the full variable domain is NAGVMQNPRHLVRRRGQEARLRCSPMKGHSHVYWYRQLPEEGLKFMVYLQKENIIDESGMPKERFSAEFPKEGPSILRIQQVVRGDSAAYFCASSPGGDEQYFGPGTRLTVT.

The CDR3 spells CASSQVGISYEQYF. In DNA form, the CDR3 reads TGTGCCAGCAGTCAAGTGGGGATTTCCTACGAGCAGTACTTC. The chain combines TRBV28 with TRBJ2-7; D not resolved. Germline V gives CDR1 MDHEN, CDR2 SYDVKM. The CDR3 extends over 14 amino acids. The V end lost 5 bases, the J end lost 1 base, and 12 bases lay between the germline ends. Complete variable domain (other parts from reference TRBV28 and TRBJ2-7): DVKVTQSSRYLVKRTGEKVFLECVQDMDHENMFWYRQDPGLGLRLIYFSYDVKMKEKGDIPEGYSVSREKKERFSLILESASTNQTSMYLCASSQVGISYEQYFGPGTRLTVT.

This clone showed up just once. V usage is TRBV10-3 and J usage is TRBJ2-7; 8 bases line up with TRBD1. Germline CDR1 and CDR2: ENHRY and SYGVKD. Germline trimming cut 3 bases from V and 3 bases from J; bases unmatched to any gene: 1. This CDR3 region has 13 residues. CDR3 nucleotides: TGTGCCATCAGTGATGGGACAGGCTACGAGCAGTACTTC. This translates into CAISDGTGYEQYF.

The rearrangement joins TRBV7-2 to TRBJ2-5, with D unresolved. Germline CDR1 SGHTA, CDR2 FQGNSA. The CDR3 covers 11 residues. The V and J ends lost 3 bases and 4 bases respectively, with 3 bases between them. The CDR3 spells CASSFGETQYF. The CDR3 DNA reads TGTGCCAGCAGCTTTGGAGAGACCCAGTACTTC.

The chain recombines TRBV5-1 with TRBJ2-1, with D possibly called TRBD1 or TRBD2 (5 bases each). Germline V CDR1 and CDR2: SGHRS, YFSETQ. CDR3 length: 15 residues. V lost 1 base, J lost 2 bases, and 10 bases lay in between. The CDR3: CASSLKGDPYNEQFF. CDR3 nucleotides: TGCGCCAGCAGCTTGAAAGGGGACCCCTACAATGAGCAGTTCTTC.

The chain couples TRBV13 to TRBJ2-2; D is unresolved. This CDR3 has 12 amino acids. V was pared by 3 bases and J by 5 bases, with 4 bases between. Germline V gene data show CDR1 as PRHDT and CDR2 as FYEKMQ (reference sequence). CDR3 sequence reads: CASSFPTGELFF. The CDR3 nucleotides read TGTGCCAGCAGCTTCCCGACCGGGGAGCTGTTTTTT.

This chain joins TRBV13 and TRBJ2-1; D is perhaps TRBD2 (5 bases). The ends were cut back, 5 bases at V and 5 bases at J, with 16 bases in the middle. The CDR3 has 15 residues. Per the germline V gene, CDR1 is PRHDT and CDR2 is FYEKMQ (reference sequence). CDR3 in amino acids: CASSTWENQNNEQFF. CDR3 nucleotide sequence: TGTGCCAGCAGCACCTGGGAGAATCAAAACAATGAGCAGTTCTTC.

The V and J genes are TRBV7-6 and TRBJ2-5, with no clear D. The CDR3 sequence is 16 residues long. V was pared by 1 base and J by 2 bases, with 14 bases between. Per the germline V gene, CDR1 is SGHVS and CDR2 is FNYEAQ. CDR3 sequence (DNA): TGTGCCAGCAGCTTAGGCTCCTGGCCAGGACAAGAGACCCAGTACTTC. It codes for CASSLGSWPGQETQYF.

V usage is TRBV11-1 and J usage is TRBJ1-1; D ambiguous. The germline CDR1 and CDR2 sequences are SGHAT and FQDESV (reference sequence). V lost 5 bases and J lost 1, with 14 bases in between. The CDR3 length is 15 residues. CDR3 residues: CASSINTIGNTEAFF. CDR3 coding DNA: TGTGCCAGCAGCATCAACACCATAGGGAACACTGAAGCTTTCTTT.